This T cell receptor beta chain was recorded in a study of blood T cell repertoires in COVID-19 (dated by TCRdb to 2020 to 2021). For context, the study as a whole: Samples from collaborators originated in the United States, Italy and Spain and spanned both the acute and convalescent phases of COVID-19. The prospective study material was composed of cDNA or gDNA derived from T cells, B-cell-depleted T cells, or PBMCs. Deeply sampled blood TCRbeta repertoires from subjects exposed to, actively infected with, or recovered from COVID-19 were included in the dataset. A freely available public database, intended as a resource for researchers studying the immune response to SARS-CoV-2, is where the repertoires were released. The samples were drawn from the first 160 participants of the ongoing ImmuneRACE study and from more than 1,000 subjects provided by 6 global collaborators. A de-identified subject ID, COVID-19 status, age in years and sex were almost always included in the sample metadata. Where HLA class I and class II types were available, the types were taken from metadata supplied by the sample provider, not from assay-based typing. What the work shows at the level of the full study, not this receptor alone: The quantity of clinical and demographic metadata differed by source and by participant and was supplied without curation.

The CDR3, from cysteine to phenylalanine, totals 16 residues. The kept DNA is CDR3 alone, 48 bases in frame from the first base. From a lookup of the germline V gene (reference sequence), CDR1 and CDR2 are SEHNR and FQNEAQ. V is pruned by 2 bases and J by 3 bases, leaving 4 bases of the junction without a gene match. In regard to this clone: Its antigen target is currently unknown. No base qualities exist here, and no much larger clone lies one base off it.

Collaborating institutions collected whole blood in K2EDTA tubes following their own protocols. For TCRbeta analysis, collaborator samples were shipped as frozen whole blood, as isolated PBMCs, or as DNA extracted from either sample type. TCRbeta CDR3 regions were amplified from genomic DNA by means of the immunoSEQ Assay, a bias-controlled multiplex PCR. The authors processed their data as follows. Within the assay, amplification of reference gene primers was used to estimate how many nucleated cells each sample contained. To quantify the absolute abundance of each unique TCRbeta CDR3 rearrangement, sequence reads were collapsed and filtered. For each sample, productive Simpson clonality was calculated as the square root of Simpson's diversity index over productive rearrangements. TCRdb holds this immuneACCESS table with in-frame rearrangements only. Some clones are missing; in checked studies, unresolved V genes explain under half, and the rest has no known cause. The DNA was the basis for D and trimming; V, J and clone size are from that table. The sample profile shows about 240,000 clones; 82% of them were found once. About an eighth of the sample belongs to the ten largest clones.

Specimen: peripheral blood. This TCR came from a woman aged 55-70 years with active or convalescent COVID-19. Recombination connected TRBV7-9 to TRBJ2-6; 7 bases in between match TRBD2. The CDR3 loop reads CASSLRRGGGANVLTF. At the DNA level, the sequence is TGTGCCAGCAGCTTAAGGCGCGGGGGTGGGGCCAACGTCCTGACTTTC.